The clone carrying this TCR beta chain has only a few counts. Its specificity is unknown. This CDR3 comprises 13 residues. In germline, CDR1 is SQVTM, CDR2 ANQGSEA. The junction had 0 bases not matched to a gene; V was cut back by 5 bases and J by 0 bases. Expressed TCRB transcripts were sequenced because the entire RNA isolate underwent reverse transcription. Profiling relied on immunoSEQ multiplex PCR, and the TCRdb table lists in-frame clones only, not all of them. The table lists some 120,000 clones, 17% of them singletons. CD45RO/CCR7/CD25/CD127/CD95/CD27 separated CD4+ naive, central memory, regulatory and stem cell-like memory cells by sorting. The sample belongs to a study of beta chain features in type 1 diabetes. Points from the study as a whole: Patients' naive, central memory and Treg TCRB repertoires seemed closer to one another than those of healthy donors. There was no resolution here of whether HLA type influences TCRB rearrangement. TCRB CDR3 length was moderately but significantly reduced in all four CD4+ subsets of Type 1 diabetes patients.

V usage is TRBV29-1 and J usage is TRBJ2-3; TRBD2 aligns across 9 bases. The sample consisted of central memory CD4+ T cells from blood. The receptor's source is a young man with type 1 diabetes. CDR3 amino acids: CSVTSGSTDTQYF. DNA for the CDR3: TGCAGCGTTACTAGCGGGAGCACAGATACGCAGTATTTT.